This T cell receptor (beta chain) appears in the sequencing data of a study of blood T cells in healthy people across ages. With a J-beta primer mix and a sample-barcoded 5' primer, a second PCR ran roughly 6 to 12 cycles. One entry per CDR3 protein, called by TCRdb with MiXCR from the 5' RACE reads. The sample includes roughly 1.5 million distinct CDR3 sequences, approximately 43% of them seen just once. This clonotype was picked up one time. Its cognate antigen is unknown. General study points: Changes in expanded clonotypes were possibly confounded, as the CMV status of donors was unknown. The study regarded diversity estimates from one million T cells as underestimates.

This CDR3 spans 14 amino acids. The V gene end was trimmed by 5 bases and the J gene end by 1 base; junction bases not matched to a gene: 7. Germline V gene lookup returns CDR1 SQVTM and CDR2 ANQGSEA. Extraction of total RNA produced a minimum of 5 micrograms from each sample. The sequence was obtained from a woman aged 18-29 years in good health. The source material was blood. V gene TRBV29-1 combines with J gene TRBJ2-5; 7 bases line up with TRBD1. The CDR3 DNA is TGCAGCGTTATGGGGACAGCGACCCAAGAGACCCAGTACTTC. It encodes CSVMGTATQETQYF.